Listed here are 15 T cell receptor beta chains from one sample, sequenced in a study of cytomegalovirus exposure and HLA in healthy donors (dated by TCRdb to 2016 to 2017). Library preparation was by the immunoSEQ multiplex PCR assay. The multiplex PCR relied on a mix of 60 forward primers for TCR Vbeta segments and 13 reverse primers for TCR Jbeta segments. This is the immuneACCESS table as TCRdb keeps it, with only in-frame sequences that have V and J called. A part of the clones is gone; compared with another copy, unresolved V genes explain less than half, and the rest is unexplained. For this sample there are approximately 110,000 clones; about 78% appear just once. Jointly, the top ten make up about 8.2% of the sample. The specimen sequenced was PBMCs. All receptors come from a woman in her forties in good health and CMV-seropositive.

The count of this clone is one. The V gene is TRBV5-4, the J gene TRBJ1-2; possible D gene TRBD1, 6 bases. Germline assignment: CDR1 SGHNT and CDR2 YYREEE (reference sequence). This CDR3 contains 14 residues. Trimming removed 2 bases from V and 7 bases from J, with 15 bases in between. The CDR3 nucleotides read TGTGCCAGCAGCTTCGCGGACGGGGGGCTTGGCTACACCTTC. This translates into CASSFADGGLGYTF.

This chain connects TRBV15 to TRBJ1-5; possibly TRBD1 for D (5 bases). Trimming removed 2 bases from V and 5 bases from J, with 10 bases in between. Germline values: CDR1 LNHNV, CDR2 YYDKDF (reference sequence). This CDR3 contains 14 residues. CDR3 in amino acids: CATSRNGGDQPQHF. The CDR3 nucleotides read TGTGCCACCAGCAGAAACGGGGGGGATCAGCCCCAGCATTTT. Drawing the rest from reference TRBV15 and TRBJ1-5, the complete variable domain is DAMVIQNPRYQVTQFGKPVTLSCSQTLNHNVMYWYQQKSSQAPKLLFHYYDKDFNNEADTPDNFQSRRPNTSFCFLDIRSPGLGDTAMYLCATSRNGGDQPQHFGDGTRLSIL.

This clone was seen a handful of times. The genes are TRBV2 and TRBJ1-4; 9 nucleotides match TRBD1. The CDR3 sequence is 14 residues long. The ends lost 4 bases at V and 8 bases at J; junction bases unmatched: 5. The germline gives CDR1 SNHLY, CDR2 FYNNEI. The CDR3 loop is CASSAQGAGEKLFF. Here the CDR3 DNA reads TGTGCCAGCAGTGCACAGGGGGCAGGAGAAAAACTGTTTTTT. Drawing the rest from reference TRBV2 and TRBJ1-4, the complete variable domain is EPEVTQTPSHQVTQMGQEVILRCVPISNHLYFYWYRQILGQKVEFLVSFYNNEISEKSEIFDDQFSVERPDGSNFTLKIRSTKLEDSAMYFCASSAQGAGEKLFFGSGTQLSVL.

V gene TRBV19 combines with J gene TRBJ2-7, with D possibly TRBD1 on 5 matching bases. This CDR3 comprises 14 residues. V was clipped by 4 bases and J by 0 bases, with 10 bases between them. The V gene's germline CDR1 is LNHDA and CDR2 SQIVND (reference sequence). The CDR3 protein is CASSTGPSSYEQYF. CDR3 coding DNA: TGTGCCAGTAGTACAGGGCCAAGCTCCTACGAGCAGTACTTC.

The V call is TRBV7-7, the J call TRBJ2-1; 8 bases line up with TRBD2. The CDR3 is made up of 15 amino acids. The junction had 7 bases not matched to a gene; V was cut back by 5 bases and J by 4 bases. CDR1 is SSHAT and CDR2 is FNYEAQ in the germline V gene (reference sequence). The CDR3 DNA reads as TGTGCCAGCAGCCAAAGCCCGGGGGGGTACAATGAGCAGTTCTTC. Protein: CASSQSPGGYNEQFF.

This chain connects TRBV7-2 to TRBJ2-3, with 9 bases identical to TRBD2. Germline values: CDR1 SGHTA, CDR2 FQGNSA. V gave up 8 bases and J gave up 0 bases; unmatched junction bases: 9. CDR3 length: 16 residues. The CDR3 DNA sequence: TGTGCCAGCGCAGCGGGGGGAAAGGCTAGCACAGATACGCAGTATTTT. Translation: CASAAGGKASTDTQYF.

The chain carries TRBV4-1 and TRBJ2-5, with a weak D call TRBD2 (6 bases). V lost 1 base to trimming and J lost 7 bases, with 25 bases between them. The CDR3 is 18 residues long. Germline V gene lookup returns CDR1 MGHRA and CDR2 YSYEKL. CDR3 DNA: TGCGCCAGCAGCCAAGTAGATTGGGGGGATAATCGGCGGGTGACCCAGTACTTC. This codes for CASSQVDWGDNRRVTQYF.

V is TRBV7-2 and J is TRBJ2-4, with 8 bases fitting TRBD1. The germline V gene has CDR1 SGHTA and CDR2 FQGNSA. This CDR3 region has 19 residues. With 0 bases clipped from V and 5 bases from J, the junction kept 15 bases outside the gene matches. The DNA for the CDR3 is TGTGCCAGCAGCTTAGCCAACAGGGGGGTAAAAGGTAGTGAAAACATTCAGTACTTC. This gives the protein CASSLANRGVKGSENIQYF. Full variable domain (rest looked up from reference TRBV7-2 and TRBJ2-4): GAGVSQSPSNKVTEKGKDVELRCDPISGHTALYWYRQSLGQGLEFLIYFQGNSAPDKSGLPSDRFSAERTGGSVSTLTIQRTQQEDSAVYLCASSLANRGVKGSENIQYFGAGTRLSVL.

Only one count was recorded for this clone. The chain links TRBV19 to TRBJ1-2; possible D gene TRBD1, 6 bases. V dropped 8 bases and J dropped 4 bases, with 17 bases sitting between them. The germline V gene has CDR1 LNHDA and CDR2 SQIVND (reference sequence). The CDR3 is 14 residues long. CDR3 in DNA: TGTGCCAGTGGCCAGCAACAGGGCGTCTATGGCTACACCTTC. Residues: CASGQQQGVYGYTF.

This chain connects TRBV10-3 to TRBJ2-3; 11 bases agree with TRBD1. With 8 bases clipped from V and 4 bases from J, the junction kept 5 bases outside the gene matches. The germline gives CDR1 ENHRY, CDR2 SYGVKD. The CDR3 has 14 amino acids. In DNA, the CDR3 is TGTGCCATCGCAAGGGACAGGGGGGCAGATACGCAGTATTTT. This sequence encodes CAIARDRGADTQYF.

The chain couples TRBV9 to TRBJ2-7; 11 bases fit TRBD2. J was trimmed by 3 bases and V by 2 bases; bases with no gene match: 4. Germline V lookup: CDR1 SGDLS, CDR2 YYNGEE. The CDR3 has 15 amino acids. This CDR3 reads CASSVSGGALYEQYF. DNA of the CDR3: TGTGCCAGCAGCGTTAGCGGGGGGGCCCTCTACGAGCAGTACTTC.

The CDR3 spells CAIMGASYNSPLHF. CDR3 nucleotides: TGTGCCATCATGGGGGCCTCCTATAATTCACCCCTCCACTTT. V usage is TRBV10-3 and J usage is TRBJ1-6, with D perhaps TRBD1 (6 bases). Germline CDR1 ENHRY, CDR2 SYGVKD. Trimming took 7 bases from V and 0 from J, leaving 7 bases between them. There are 14 residues in the CDR3.

The rearrangement uses TRBV9 and TRBJ1-6; tentatively, D is TRBD1 (5 bases). CDR3 length: 15 residues. Germline V gene data show CDR1 as SGDLS and CDR2 as YYNGEE. V lost 4 bases, J lost 8 bases, and 16 bases lay in between. CDR3 sequence (DNA): TGTGCCAGCAGCCCCCGGGCAGGGCCGGATTCACCCCTCCACTTT. Its translation: CASSPRAGPDSPLHF.

The chain uses TRBV5-4 and TRBJ1-1, with D possibly matching TRBD1 (6 bases). Germline V gene sequence: CDR1 SGHNT, CDR2 YYREEE (reference sequence). The CDR3 has 14 residues. The V end lost 3 bases, the J end lost 4 bases, and 13 bases lay between the germline ends. This chain's CDR3 is CASSWGQGPTEAFF. In DNA, the CDR3 is TGTGCCAGCAGCTGGGGGCAGGGTCCCACTGAAGCTTTCTTT. The whole variable domain, remainder taken from reference TRBV5-4 and TRBJ1-1, is ETGVTQSPTHLIKTRGQQVTLRCSSQSGHNTVSWYQQALGQGPQFIFQYYREEENGRGNFPPRFSGLQFPNYSSELNVNALELDDSALYLCASSWGQGPTEAFFGQGTRLTVV.

The chain combines TRBV7-8 with TRBJ1-4, with TRBD1 matching 11 bases. Unmatched junction bases numbered 4, after V lost 4 bases and J lost 3 bases. Germline V gives CDR1 SGHVS, CDR2 FQNEAQ. CDR3 length: 16 residues. The CDR3 DNA reads as TGTGCCAGCAGCTACGGACAGGGGGCTGCTAATGAAAAACTGTTTTTT. This sequence encodes CASSYGQGAANEKLFF.